A single sample gave rise to the 25 T cell receptor beta chains below, sequenced in a study of shared clonotypes between healthy human individuals. Produced via immunoSEQ multiplex PCR; TCRdb's table is partial and in-frame only. The sample yields 1.6 million or so clones, around 97% seen once. The sequenced material came from naive CD4+ T cells sorted from blood. The subset was: CD45RA+ positively selected. The receptors derive from a young man in good health.

This clone was detected a few times. The V and J genes are TRBV18 and TRBJ1-5, with a tentative D call TRBD1 (6 bases). The CDR3 has 14 amino acids. Trimming left V 6 bases short and J 5 bases short, with 14 bases between. The germline V gene has CDR1 KGHSH and CDR2 LQKENI. The DNA for the CDR3 is TGTGCCAGCTCGACTCACAGGGACGATCAGCCCCAGCATTTT. It translates to CASSTHRDDQPQHF.

V usage is TRBV6-1 and J usage is TRBJ2-5; D perhaps matches TRBD1 (5 bases). The germline gives CDR1 MNHNS, CDR2 SASEGT. This CDR3 has 14 amino acids. The V and J ends lost 3 bases and 7 bases respectively, with 15 bases between them. This CDR3 is CASSDSGAVATQYF. The CDR3 region has the DNA TGTGCCAGCAGTGACAGTGGGGCAGTGGCGACCCAGTACTTC.

The chain has TRBV6-5 and TRBJ1-2; possibly TRBD1 for D (5 bases). V was shortened by 3 bases and J by 7 bases, with 12 bases between the two germline ends. CDR1 MNHEY and CDR2 SVGAGI come from the germline V gene. CDR3 length: 13 amino acids. CDR3 nucleotide sequence: TGTGCCAGCAGTTATATTTCCGGGACTGGCTACACCTTC. Its translation is CASSYISGTGYTF.

The chain couples TRBV4-1 to TRBJ1-4, with 8 bases aligning to TRBD1. The CDR3 totals 19 residues. V gave up 3 bases and J gave up 8 bases; unmatched junction bases: 20. CDR1 MGHRA and CDR2 YSYEKL come from the germline V gene. The CDR3 DNA reads as TGCGCCAGCAGCCAGGCCGTAAGAAGTGACGGGACAGGACGGGAAAAACTGTTTTTT. This sequence encodes CASSQAVRSDGTGREKLFF.

The J gene is TRBJ2-4, the V gene TRBV2; 9 bases are shared with TRBD1. The CDR3 is 14 residues long. V was pared by 2 bases and J by 6 bases, with 2 bases of the junction left unmatched. Germline CDR1 and CDR2: SNHLY and FYNNEI. CDR3 region: CASSERDRANIQYF. The DNA of the CDR3 is TGTGCCAGCAGTGAACGGGACAGGGCAAACATTCAGTACTTC.

The chain joins TRBV6-1 to TRBJ1-2; D unresolved. The CDR3 runs 10 residues. V was trimmed by 6 bases and J by 2 bases, leaving 1 base between them. CDR1 is MNHNS and CDR2 is SASEGT in the germline V gene. The CDR3 DNA reads TGTGCCAGCAGGAACTATGGCTACACCTTC. Translating gives CASRNYGYTF.

The J gene is TRBJ2-1, the V gene TRBV7-6; 8 positions agree with TRBD2. CDR3 length: 15 residues. Germline trimming cut 3 bases from V and 2 bases from J; bases unmatched to any gene: 3. Germline values: CDR1 SGHVS, CDR2 FNYEAQ. The CDR3 DNA is TGTGCCAGCAGCTTGCTAGCGGGCCCCTACAATGAGCAGTTCTTC. This gives the protein CASSLLAGPYNEQFF.

Here the CDR3 reads CASSLIAGVYEQYF. The CDR3 DNA reads as TGTGCCAGCAGTTTAATAGCGGGGGTCTACGAGCAGTACTTC. The rearrangement links TRBV28 to TRBJ2-7, with TRBD2 matching over 9 bases. The J segment lost 3 bases and the V segment lost 2 bases, leaving 2 bases of the junction unmatched. The CDR3 covers 14 residues. From germline, CDR1 is MDHEN and CDR2 SYDVKM.

This chain connects TRBV19 to TRBJ2-3, with D uncertain. With 5 bases removed from V and 5 bases from J, the gap between germline ends came to 17 bases. The CDR3 has 15 amino acids. Germline CDR1 is LNHDA and CDR2 is SQIVND (reference sequence). CDR3 nucleotides: TGTGCCAGTAGTGCCTATTTTGCCCTGAGAGATACGCAGTATTTT. Amino acid sequence: CASSAYFALRDTQYF.

The V call is TRBV2, the J call TRBJ1-5; D is perhaps TRBD1 (5 bases). Germline V lookup: CDR1 SNHLY, CDR2 FYNNEI. V lost 6 bases and J lost 0, with 24 bases in between. The CDR3 extends over 19 amino acids. The CDR3 here is CASSSRTRDRRYSNQPQHF. The CDR3, as DNA: TGTGCCAGCAGCAGTCGAACCCGGGACCGTCGCTATAGCAATCAGCCCCAGCATTTT.

The chain uses TRBV5-1 and TRBJ2-7; 14 bases map to TRBD2. The germline V gene encodes CDR1 SGHRS and CDR2 YFSETQ. Trimming took 1 base from V and 3 from J; bases not matched to a gene: 9. This CDR3 region has 18 residues. CDR3 region: CASSLLGGLAGVNYEQYF. In nucleotides, the CDR3 is TGCGCCAGCAGCTTGTTGGGGGGACTAGCGGGAGTGAACTACGAGCAGTACTTC. The whole variable domain, filled in from reference TRBV5-1 and TRBJ2-7, reads KAGVTQTPRYLIKTRGQQVTLSCSPISGHRSVSWYQQTPGQGLQFLFEYFSETQRNKGNFPGRFSGRQFSNSRSEMNVSTLELGDSALYLCASSLLGGLAGVNYEQYFGPGTRLTVT.

V and J are TRBV5-1 and TRBJ2-3; 10 bases match TRBD2. The CDR3 length is 16 residues. Germline V gives CDR1 SGHRS, CDR2 YFSETQ. The V gene end was trimmed by 3 bases and the J gene end by 2 bases; junction bases not matched to a gene: 6. CDR3: CASSWGTSVITDTQYF. The CDR3 DNA reads TGCGCCAGCAGCTGGGGGACTAGCGTCATCACAGATACGCAGTATTTT.

This chain connects TRBV6-6 to TRBJ1-1, with D possibly TRBD1 on 6 matching bases. Germline V CDR1 and CDR2: MNHNY, SVGAGI (reference sequence). Trimming removed 7 bases from V and 0 bases from J, with 18 bases in between. The CDR3 covers 16 residues. Written as DNA, the CDR3 is TGTGCCAGCAATGGACAGCGCGGGGGCATGAACACTGAAGCTTTCTTT. Its translation is CASNGQRGGMNTEAFF.

The chain has TRBV11-3 and TRBJ2-3; D remains unclear. Trimming stripped 1 base from V and 5 bases from J, with 10 bases between. Germline CDR1 SGHNT, CDR2 YENEEA. The CDR3 contains 14 residues. CDR3 residues: CASSLGHGEDTQYF. The DNA for the CDR3 is TGTGCCAGCAGCTTAGGTCATGGCGAAGATACGCAGTATTTT.

The V and J genes are TRBV28 and TRBJ1-1; D gene uncertain. The V gene's germline CDR1 is MDHEN and CDR2 SYDVKM. This CDR3 spans 11 amino acids. Trimming took 5 bases from V and 6 from J, leaving 7 bases between them. CDR3 in amino acids: CASSRRAEAFF. The CDR3 bases are TGTGCCAGCAGTCGACGGGCTGAAGCTTTCTTT.

The rearrangement uses TRBV28 and TRBJ2-7; 7 bases agree with TRBD1. V lost 6 bases, J lost 6 bases, and 11 bases stayed unmatched. CDR3 length: 14 amino acids. The germline gives CDR1 MDHEN, CDR2 SYDVKM. For the CDR3, the DNA is TGTGCCAGCAGGCAACAGGGGATATCACCCGAGCAGTACTTC. Protein sequence: CASRQQGISPEQYF.

The chain recombines TRBV5-1 with TRBJ2-7; weak D call: TRBD1 (6 bases). The V end lost 3 bases, the J end lost 2 bases, and 12 bases lay between the germline ends. The CDR3 has 14 residues. CDR1 and CDR2 from the germline V gene are SGHRS and YFSETQ. CDR3 in amino acids: CASSSQGFAYEQYF. The CDR3 DNA reads TGCGCCAGCAGCTCTCAGGGGTTTGCCTACGAGCAGTACTTC.

The chain has TRBV10-2 and TRBJ1-1, with TRBD1 as a possible D gene (6 bases). Germline V gene lookup returns CDR1 WSHSY and CDR2 SAAADI. The V end lost 6 bases, the J end lost 4 bases, and 12 bases lay between the germline ends. The CDR3 contains 13 residues. The CDR3 spells CASSQQGSTEAFF. The CDR3 DNA sequence: TGCGCCAGCAGCCAACAGGGATCCACTGAAGCTTTCTTT.

This clone has a single count. This chain links TRBV13 with TRBJ2-5; D is perhaps TRBD1 (7 bases). Germline V gene data show CDR1 as PRHDT and CDR2 as FYEKMQ (reference sequence). The CDR3 has 14 amino acids. V gave up 4 bases and J gave up 6 bases, with 15 bases separating them. The CDR3 DNA reads TGTGCCAGCAGCTCCAGGGGGGCGCGTAAGACCCAGTACTTC. Translation: CASSSRGARKTQYF.

This chain links TRBV19 with TRBJ2-7, with TRBD1 as a possible D gene (6 bases). Trimming removed 9 bases from V and 3 bases from J, with 15 bases in between. The CDR3 runs to 13 residues. Germline CDR1 reads LNHDA; CDR2 reads SQIVND (reference sequence). As DNA, the CDR3 is TGTGCCAGCGGGCGGGCAGGGGACTACGAGCAGTACTTC. Protein sequence: CASGRAGDYEQYF.

The rearrangement links TRBV28 to TRBJ2-6; D ambiguous. CDR3 size: 11 residues. Trimming took 10 bases from V and 6 from J, leaving 7 bases between them. The germline V gene encodes CDR1 MDHEN and CDR2 SYDVKM. CDR3 bases: TGTGCCACACGGGCGGCCAACGTCCTGACTTTC. Encoded protein: CATRAANVLTF. The variable domain in full, with the rest retrieved from reference TRBV28 and TRBJ2-6, is DVKVTQSSRYLVKRTGEKVFLECVQDMDHENMFWYRQDPGLGLRLIYFSYDVKMKEKGDIPEGYSVSREKKERFSLILESASTNQTSMYLCATRAANVLTFGAGSRLTVL.

This clone was detected once. The chain has TRBV9 and TRBJ2-3, with 8 positions matching TRBD2. The CDR3 is 15 residues long. CDR1 SGDLS and CDR2 YYNGEE come from the germline V gene. J gave up 4 bases and V 0 bases, and 4 bases lay outside the gene matches. The chain's CDR3 is CASSVGPGGADTQYF. The CDR3 DNA is TGTGCCAGCAGCGTAGGTCCGGGAGGGGCAGATACGCAGTATTTT.

CDR3 loop: CASTPGQFTHTIYF. CDR3 bases: TGTGCCAGCACCCCTGGCCAGTTCACACACACCATATATTTT. The chain is built from TRBV5-6 and TRBJ1-3; D remains ambiguous. The CDR3 sequence is 14 residues long. The V gene lost 6 bases and the J gene lost 8 bases, with 18 bases spanning the gap. Germline CDR1 and CDR2: SGHDT and YYEEEE.

This clone turned up a few times. Other nucleotide sequences from this sample produce the same CDR3. The chain links TRBV7-9 to TRBJ2-5, with TRBD1 matching over 7 bases. Per germline, CDR1 SEHNR and CDR2 FQNEAQ (reference sequence). Trimming took 4 bases from V and 5 from J; bases not matched to a gene: 4. The CDR3 sequence is 13 residues long. The CDR3 sequence is CASSSRGPETQYF. CDR3 in DNA: TGTGCCAGCAGCTCAAGGGGGCCTGAGACCCAGTACTTC.

This sequence joins TRBV28 and TRBJ2-7, with 13 bases that match TRBD2. The ends lost 6 bases at V and 3 bases at J; junction bases unmatched: 11. Per germline, CDR1 MDHEN and CDR2 SYDVKM. The CDR3 spans 17 residues. The CDR3 protein is CASSSAGLAGVVYEQYF. CDR3 coding DNA: TGTGCCAGCAGCTCCGCCGGACTAGCGGGAGTTGTCTACGAGCAGTACTTC.